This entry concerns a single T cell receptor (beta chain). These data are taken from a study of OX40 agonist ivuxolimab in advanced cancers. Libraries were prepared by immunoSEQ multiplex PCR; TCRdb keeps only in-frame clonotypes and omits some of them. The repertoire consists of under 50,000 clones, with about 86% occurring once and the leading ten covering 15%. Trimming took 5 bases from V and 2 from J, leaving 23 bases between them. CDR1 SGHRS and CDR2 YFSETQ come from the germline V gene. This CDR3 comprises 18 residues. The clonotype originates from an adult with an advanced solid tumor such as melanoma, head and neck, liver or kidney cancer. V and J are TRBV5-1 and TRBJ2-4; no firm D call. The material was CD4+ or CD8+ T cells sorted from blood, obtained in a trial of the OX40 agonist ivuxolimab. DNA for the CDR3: TGCGCCAGCAGTCCAACGGGCGGCTACCTCGGAACCAAAAACATTCAGTACTTC. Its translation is CASSPTGGYLGTKNIQYF.